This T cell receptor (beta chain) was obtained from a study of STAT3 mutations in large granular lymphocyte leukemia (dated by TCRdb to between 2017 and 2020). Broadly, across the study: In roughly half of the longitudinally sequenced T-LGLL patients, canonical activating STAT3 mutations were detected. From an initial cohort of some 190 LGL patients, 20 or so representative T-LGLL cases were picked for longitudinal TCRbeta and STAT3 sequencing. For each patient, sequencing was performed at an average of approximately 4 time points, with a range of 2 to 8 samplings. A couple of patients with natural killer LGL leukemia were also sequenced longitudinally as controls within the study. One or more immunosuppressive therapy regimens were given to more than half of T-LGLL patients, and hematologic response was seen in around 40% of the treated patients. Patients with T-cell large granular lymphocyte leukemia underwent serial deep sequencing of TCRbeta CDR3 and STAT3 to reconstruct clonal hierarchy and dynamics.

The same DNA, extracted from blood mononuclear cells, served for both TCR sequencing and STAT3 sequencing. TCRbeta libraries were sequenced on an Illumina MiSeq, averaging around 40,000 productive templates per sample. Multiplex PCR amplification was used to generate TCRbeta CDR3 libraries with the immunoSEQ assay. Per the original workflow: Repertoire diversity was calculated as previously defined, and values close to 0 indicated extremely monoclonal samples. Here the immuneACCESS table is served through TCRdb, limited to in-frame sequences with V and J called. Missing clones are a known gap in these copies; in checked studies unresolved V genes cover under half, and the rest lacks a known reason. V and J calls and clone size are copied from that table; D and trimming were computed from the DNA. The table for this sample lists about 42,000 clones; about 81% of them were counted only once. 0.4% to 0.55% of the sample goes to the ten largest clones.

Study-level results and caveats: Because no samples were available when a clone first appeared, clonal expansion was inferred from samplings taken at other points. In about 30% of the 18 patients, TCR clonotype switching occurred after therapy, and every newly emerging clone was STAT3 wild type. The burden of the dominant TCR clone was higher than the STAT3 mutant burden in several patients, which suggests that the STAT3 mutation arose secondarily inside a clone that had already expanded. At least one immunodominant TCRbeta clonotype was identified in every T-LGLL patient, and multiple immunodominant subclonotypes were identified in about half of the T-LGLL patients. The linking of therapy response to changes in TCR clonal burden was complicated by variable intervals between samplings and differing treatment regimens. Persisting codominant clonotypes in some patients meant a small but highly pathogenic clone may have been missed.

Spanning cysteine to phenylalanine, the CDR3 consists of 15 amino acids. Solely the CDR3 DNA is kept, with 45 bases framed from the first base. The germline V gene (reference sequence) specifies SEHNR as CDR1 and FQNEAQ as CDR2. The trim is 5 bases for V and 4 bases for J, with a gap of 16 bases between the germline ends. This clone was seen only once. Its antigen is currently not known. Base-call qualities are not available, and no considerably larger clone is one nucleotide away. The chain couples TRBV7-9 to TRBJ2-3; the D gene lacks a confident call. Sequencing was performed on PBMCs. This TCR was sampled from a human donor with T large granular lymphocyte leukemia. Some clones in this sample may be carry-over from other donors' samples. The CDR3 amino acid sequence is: CASSPSAFAADTQYF. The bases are TGTGCCAGCAGCCCGTCGGCTTTTGCGGCAGATACGCAGTATTTT.